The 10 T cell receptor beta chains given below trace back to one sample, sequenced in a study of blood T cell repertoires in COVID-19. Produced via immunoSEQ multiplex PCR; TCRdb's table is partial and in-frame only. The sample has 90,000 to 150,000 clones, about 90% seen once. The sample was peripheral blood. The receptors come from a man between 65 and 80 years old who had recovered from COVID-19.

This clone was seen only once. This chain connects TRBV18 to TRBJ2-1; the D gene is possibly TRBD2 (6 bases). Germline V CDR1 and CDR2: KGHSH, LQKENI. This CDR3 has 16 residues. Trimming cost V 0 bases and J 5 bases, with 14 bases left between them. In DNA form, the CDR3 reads TGTGCCAGCTCACCACCGGGACTGTGGGGCCACAATGAGCAGTTCTTC. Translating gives CASSPPGLWGHNEQFF.

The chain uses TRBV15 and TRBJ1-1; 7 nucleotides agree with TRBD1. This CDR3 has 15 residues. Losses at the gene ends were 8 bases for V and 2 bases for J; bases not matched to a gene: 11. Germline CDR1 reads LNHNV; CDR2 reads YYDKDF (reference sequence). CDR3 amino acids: CATSKGGTANTEAFF. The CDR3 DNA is TGTGCCACCTCGAAAGGAGGGACAGCCAACACTGAAGCTTTCTTT. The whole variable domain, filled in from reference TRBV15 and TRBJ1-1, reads DAMVIQNPRYQVTQFGKPVTLSCSQTLNHNVMYWYQQKSSQAPKLLFHYYDKDFNNEADTPDNFQSRRPNTSFCFLDIRSPGLGDTAMYLCATSKGGTANTEAFFGQGTRLTVV.

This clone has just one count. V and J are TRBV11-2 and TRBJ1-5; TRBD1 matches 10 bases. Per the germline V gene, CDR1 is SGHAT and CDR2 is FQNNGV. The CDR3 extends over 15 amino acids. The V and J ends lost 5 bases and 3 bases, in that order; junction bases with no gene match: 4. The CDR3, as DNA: TGTGCCAGCAGCCTGACAGGGGGCTTCAATCAGCCCCAGCATTTT. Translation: CASSLTGGFNQPQHF.

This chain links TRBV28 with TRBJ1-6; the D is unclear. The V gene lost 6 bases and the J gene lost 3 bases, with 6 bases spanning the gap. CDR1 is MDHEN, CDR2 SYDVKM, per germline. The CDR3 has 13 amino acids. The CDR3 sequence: CASSRRYNSPLHF. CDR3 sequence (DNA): TGTGCCAGCAGCCGTCGCTATAATTCACCCCTCCACTTT.

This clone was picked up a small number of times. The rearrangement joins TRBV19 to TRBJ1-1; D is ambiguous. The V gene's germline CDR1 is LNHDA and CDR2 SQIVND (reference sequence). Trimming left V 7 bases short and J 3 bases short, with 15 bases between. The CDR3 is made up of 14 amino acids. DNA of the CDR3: TGTGCCAGTATACCGAGGGAGCGGGACACTGAAGCTTTCTTT. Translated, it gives CASIPRERDTEAFF.

CDR3 sequence: CASRSQGASEKLFF. CDR3 DNA: TGCGCCAGCAGATCACAGGGGGCGAGTGAAAAACTGTTTTTT. J is TRBJ1-4 and V is TRBV5-1; TRBD1 agrees at 9 bases. In germline, CDR1 is SGHRS, CDR2 YFSETQ. The CDR3 is 14 amino acids. V gave up 5 bases and J gave up 7 bases; unmatched junction bases: 6.

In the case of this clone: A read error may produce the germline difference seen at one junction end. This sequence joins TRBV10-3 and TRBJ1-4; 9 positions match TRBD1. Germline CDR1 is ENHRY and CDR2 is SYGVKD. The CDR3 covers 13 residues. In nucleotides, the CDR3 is TGTGCCATCAGTGAGTCGGAACAGGGGGCGTTTGTTTTT. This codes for CAISESEQGAFVF.

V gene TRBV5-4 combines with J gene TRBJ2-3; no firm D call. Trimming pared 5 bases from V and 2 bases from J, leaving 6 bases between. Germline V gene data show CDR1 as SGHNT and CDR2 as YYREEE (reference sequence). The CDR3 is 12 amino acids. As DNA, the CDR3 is TGTGCCAGCAGACAATCCACAGATACGCAGTATTTT. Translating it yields CASRQSTDTQYF.

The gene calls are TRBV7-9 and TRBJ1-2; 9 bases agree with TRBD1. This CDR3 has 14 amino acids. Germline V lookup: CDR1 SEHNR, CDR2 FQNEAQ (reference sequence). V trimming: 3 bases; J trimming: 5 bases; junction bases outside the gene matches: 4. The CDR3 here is CASSFGQGRYGYTF. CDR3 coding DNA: TGTGCCAGCAGCTTTGGACAGGGGCGGTATGGCTACACCTTC.

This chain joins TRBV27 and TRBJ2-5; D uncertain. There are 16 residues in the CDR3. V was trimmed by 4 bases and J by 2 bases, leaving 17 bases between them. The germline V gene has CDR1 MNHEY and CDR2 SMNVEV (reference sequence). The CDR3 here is CASSSTPWRAQETQYF. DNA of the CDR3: TGTGCCAGCAGTTCGACCCCTTGGAGAGCTCAAGAGACCCAGTACTTC.